The next 2 T cell receptor beta chains were all read from a single sample in a study of CD8+CD57+ T cells in acquired aplastic anemia. Previously, flow cytometry had revealed CD8+CD57+ cell expansion in the patients chosen for sequencing. CDR3 and TCR beta VDJ profiling relied on genomic DNA as the template. Each CDR3 protein is one row after TCRdb ran MiXCR on the reads. The sample holds fewer than 250,000 distinct CDR3 sequences, roughly 50% seen once. Sequenced sample: sorted CD4+, CD8+, or CD8+CD57+ T cells (not recorded which) from PBMCs. The receptor set was obtained from a human donor with aplastic anemia.

This chain connects TRBV7-3 to TRBJ1-6; D gene uncertain. The V and J ends lost 2 bases and 8 bases respectively, with 13 bases between them. Germline values: CDR1 SGHTA, CDR2 FQGTGA. The CDR3 extends over 15 amino acids. As DNA, the CDR3 is TGTGCCAGCAGCTTAGTAAGAGAGGCGGATTCACCCCTCCACTTT. It is translated as CASSLVREADSPLHF.

This clonotype was seen a handful of times. This chain connects TRBV29-1 to TRBJ2-7; 7 bases match TRBD1. CDR1 is SQVTM, CDR2 ANQGSEA, per germline. Losses at the gene ends were 2 bases for V and 7 bases for J; bases not matched to a gene: 5. CDR3 size: 12 residues. CDR3 coding DNA: TGCAGCGTTGAAACAGGGGCTCGGGAGCAGTACTTC. It translates to CSVETGAREQYF.